This T cell receptor beta chain was recorded in a study of T cell repertoires in cytomegalovirus infection. General study points: Cumulative public TCR beta family frequency identified carriers of CMV plus the relevant HLA.

TCRdb ran MiXCR on the reads and lists one entry per CDR3 protein. Of fewer than 250,000 distinct CDR3 sequences in the sample, about 12% were seen once. With respect to this clonotype: Its specificity is unknown.

The germline CDR1 and CDR2 sequences are LNHNV and YYDKDF (reference sequence). Trimming shortened V by 1 base and J by 9 bases, and 16 bases separated the two germline ends. The CDR3 has 15 amino acids. This TCR was recovered from a human donor in good health (CMV status not recorded). Some clones in this sample may be carry-over from other donors' samples. Sequenced material: PBMCs. This chain connects TRBV15 to TRBJ1-5; D ambiguous. CDR3 loop: CATSRVGLRFWPQHF. The CDR3 DNA reads as TGTGCCACCAGCAGAGTAGGACTGCGCTTTTGGCCCCAGCATTTT. Filled out from reference TRBV15 and TRBJ1-5, the complete variable domain reads DAMVIQNPRYQVTQFGKPVTLSCSQTLNHNVMYWYQQKSSQAPKLLFHYYDKDFNNEADTPDNFQSRRPNTSFCFLDIRSPGLGDTAMYLCATSRVGLRFWPQHFGDGTRLSIL.